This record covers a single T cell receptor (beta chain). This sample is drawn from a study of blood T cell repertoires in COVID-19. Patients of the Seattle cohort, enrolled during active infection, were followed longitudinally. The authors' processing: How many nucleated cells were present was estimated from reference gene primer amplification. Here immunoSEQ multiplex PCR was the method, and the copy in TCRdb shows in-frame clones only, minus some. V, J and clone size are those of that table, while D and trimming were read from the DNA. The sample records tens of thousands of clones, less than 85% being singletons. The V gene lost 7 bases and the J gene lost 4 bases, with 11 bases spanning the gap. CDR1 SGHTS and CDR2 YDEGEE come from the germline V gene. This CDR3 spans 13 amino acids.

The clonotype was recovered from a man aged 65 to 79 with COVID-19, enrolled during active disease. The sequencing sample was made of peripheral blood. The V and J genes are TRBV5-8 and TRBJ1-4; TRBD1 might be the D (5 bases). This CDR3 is CASGQGYNEKLFF. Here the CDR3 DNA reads TGTGCCAGCGGCCAGGGTTATAATGAAAAACTGTTTTTT.